Given below is one T cell receptor beta chain in context. TCRdb redid the calling of the 5' RACE reads with MiXCR, one entry per CDR3 protein. Among 70,000 to 85,000 distinct CDR3 sequences, about 5% were seen once, and the ten largest hold under 8%. These data are taken from a study of early T cells in non-severe SARS-CoV-2 infection. V lost 5 bases and J lost 6, with 12 bases in between. This CDR3 spans 13 amino acids. CDR1 and CDR2 from the germline V gene are SEHNR and FQNEAQ (reference sequence). The rearrangement joins TRBV7-9 to TRBJ2-3, with no clear D. Sequenced here: whole blood, sampled at baseline. This receptor was obtained from an adult who was a healthcare worker with PCR-confirmed SARS-CoV-2 infection or an uninfected control (not recorded which). DNA of the CDR3: TGTGCCAGCAGCCGGGCCTCGAGGGATACGCAGTATTTT. It is translated as CASSRASRDTQYF.